This T cell receptor (beta chain) was sequenced for a study of cytomegalovirus exposure and HLA in healthy donors. Overall study context: Genetic ancestry analysis placed around 76% of the 300 to 500 donors that were genotyped in the Caucasian-associated cluster. Study findings and constraints: Researchers counted 164 TCR beta chains as cytomegalovirus-associated. An Asian-associated ancestry cluster reportedly showed fewer N-insertions than the approximately 620-donor mean in a later analysis. Rare TCR sequences dominated, though some public TCRs recurred in many donors.

With regard to this clone: Antigen unknown.

The PCR had 60 Vbeta and 13 Jbeta primers. Some clones are missing from TCRdb's copy, which holds only in-frame ones; the method was immunoSEQ multiplex PCR. The profile covers 130,000 to 150,000 clones, with about 80% appearing a single time and around 5% taken by the ten largest. The V end was cut by 5 bases, the J end by 1 base, with 17 bases between. Germline CDR1 and CDR2: SGHAT and FQNNGV. The CDR3 is 16 amino acids. The chain carries TRBV11-2 and TRBJ1-1; D possibly corresponds to TRBD1 (5 bases). The TCR sequence derives from a male donor in good health and CMV-seronegative. Sequencing was performed on PBMCs. The CDR3 loop is CASSLVNQGKNTEAFF. Here the CDR3 DNA reads TGTGCCAGCAGCCTGGTTAATCAGGGAAAGAACACTGAAGCTTTCTTT.